The next 32 T cell receptor beta chains were all read from a single sample in a study of blood T cell repertoires in COVID-19. Only in-frame clones appear in the TCRdb table, and some are missing; sequencing was by immunoSEQ multiplex PCR. This sample has over 150,000 clones; roughly 87% occur once, and the top ten carry 5.5% to 8.5%. What was sequenced was PBMCs or T cells enriched from blood (not recorded which). The receptors shown here come from a woman aged 50 to 60 who had recovered from COVID-19.

CDR3 residues: CASSRQGAANEKLFF. CDR3 nucleotides: TGTGCCAGCAGTAGGCAGGGGGCGGCTAATGAAAAACTGTTTTTT. The chain carries TRBV28 and TRBJ1-4; 8 bases are shared with TRBD1. The J segment lost 3 bases and the V segment lost 5 bases, leaving 5 bases of the junction unmatched. The CDR3 sequence is 15 residues long. CDR1 is MDHEN, CDR2 SYDVKM, per germline.

This chain links TRBV3-1 (or the pseudogene TRBV3-2) with TRBJ2-7; 11 positions match TRBD1. The CDR3 runs 16 residues. The germline V gene has CDR1 LGHDT and CDR2 YNNKEL (reference sequence). Trimming took 8 bases from V and 0 from J; bases not matched to a gene: 9. CDR3 DNA: TGTGCCAGCGGTTGGGACAGGGGGTCTAGCTCCTACGAGCAGTACTTC. It yields the protein CASGWDRGSSSYEQYF.

This clone occurred a few times. This chain links TRBV25-1 with TRBJ1-4, with a tentative D call TRBD1 (5 bases). This CDR3 spans 14 amino acids. The germline CDR1 and CDR2 sequences are MGHDK and SYGVNS. V lost 8 bases, J lost 2 bases, and 12 bases lay in between. The CDR3 DNA reads TGTGCCAGCGCGTCGACAGAGACTAATGAAAAACTGTTTTTT. Amino acid sequence: CASASTETNEKLFF.

The chain links TRBV28 to TRBJ2-3; 7 nucleotides match TRBD1. The CDR3 spans 16 residues. Germline CDR1 reads MDHEN; CDR2 reads SYDVKM. The V gene end was trimmed by 5 bases and the J gene end by 1 base; junction bases not matched to a gene: 9. CDR3: CASSRSTGKGTDTQYF. DNA of the CDR3: TGTGCCAGCAGTCGATCGACAGGGAAGGGCACAGATACGCAGTATTTT.

The chain carries TRBV11-3 and TRBJ2-1, with 7 bases fitting TRBD2. The CDR3 is made up of 13 amino acids. From germline, CDR1 is SGHNT and CDR2 YENEEA. V lost 4 bases and J lost 8; bases outside the gene matches: 5. The CDR3 nucleotides are TGTGCCAGCAGCTCTATGACTAGCCATGAGCAGTTCTTC. Translating it yields CASSSMTSHEQFF.

The DNA of the CDR3 is TGTGCCAGCAGCTTGGGTCTCCGACTAGCGGGAGTGGGCTACGAGCAGTACTTC. This translates into CASSLGLRLAGVGYEQYF. V and J are TRBV7-2 and TRBJ2-7; TRBD2 agrees at 12 bases. With 3 bases clipped from V and 3 bases from J, the junction kept 12 bases outside the gene matches. Germline V lookup: CDR1 SGHTA, CDR2 FQGNSA. This CDR3 contains 18 residues.

The CDR3 spells CASSPVQGLNTEAFF. The CDR3 bases are TGTGCCAGCAGCCCCGTACAGGGGCTGAACACTGAAGCTTTCTTT. V is TRBV5-4 and J is TRBJ1-1; 7 bases line up with TRBD1. The V gene end was trimmed by 4 bases and the J gene end by 0 bases; junction bases not matched to a gene: 6. This CDR3 contains 15 residues. The germline gives CDR1 SGHNT, CDR2 YYREEE (reference sequence). The full variable domain, rest sourced from reference TRBV5-4 and TRBJ1-1, is ETGVTQSPTHLIKTRGQQVTLRCSSQSGHNTVSWYQQALGQGPQFIFQYYREEENGRGNFPPRFSGLQFPNYSSELNVNALELDDSALYLCASSPVQGLNTEAFFGQGTRLTVV.

The chain carries TRBV3-1 (or the pseudogene TRBV3-2) and TRBJ1-2; 8 nucleotides match TRBD1. This CDR3 is 16 amino acids long. Germline trimming cut 0 bases from V and 6 bases from J; bases unmatched to any gene: 9. The germline gives CDR1 LGHDT, CDR2 YNNKEL (reference sequence). This chain's CDR3 is CASSQDGQGRLHGYTF. The CDR3 DNA sequence: TGTGCCAGCAGCCAAGATGGACAGGGAAGGTTGCATGGCTACACCTTC.

This clone was counted a single time. V and J are TRBV5-4 and TRBJ2-2; D is uncertain. Trimming pared 4 bases from V and 1 base from J, leaving 14 bases between. The germline V gene encodes CDR1 SGHNT and CDR2 YYREEE (reference sequence). This CDR3 comprises 16 residues. CDR3 DNA sequence: TGTGCCAGCAGCCCCTCCTCCACCGGGAACACCGGGGAGCTGTTTTTT. This codes for CASSPSSTGNTGELFF. Combining the CDR3 with reference TRBV5-4 and TRBJ2-2 gives the whole variable domain ETGVTQSPTHLIKTRGQQVTLRCSSQSGHNTVSWYQQALGQGPQFIFQYYREEENGRGNFPPRFSGLQFPNYSSELNVNALELDDSALYLCASSPSSTGNTGELFFGEGSRLTVL.

The CDR3 DNA reads as TGTGCCACCAGCAGGGGGGGGGAACAGCCCCAGCATTTT. Translated: CATSRGGEQPQHF. V gene TRBV15 combines with J gene TRBJ1-5, with D possibly matching TRBD1 (5 bases). V lost 3 bases and J 7 bases, leaving 10 bases between the germline ends. The germline gives CDR1 LNHNV, CDR2 YYDKDF (reference sequence). CDR3 size: 13 residues. Full variable domain (missing parts from reference TRBV15 and TRBJ1-5): DAMVIQNPRYQVTQFGKPVTLSCSQTLNHNVMYWYQQKSSQAPKLLFHYYDKDFNNEADTPDNFQSRRPNTSFCFLDIRSPGLGDTAMYLCATSRGGEQPQHFGDGTRLSIL.

The rearrangement links TRBV19 to TRBJ2-7; 11 nucleotides match TRBD2. CDR1 LNHDA and CDR2 SQIVND come from the germline V gene (reference sequence). J was trimmed by 2 bases and V by 3 bases; bases with no gene match: 18. The CDR3 has 20 amino acids. CDR3 amino acids: CASSILLGGFGTSGAYEQYF. In nucleotides, the CDR3 is TGTGCCAGTAGTATTCTACTAGGGGGCTTTGGGACTAGCGGAGCCTACGAGCAGTACTTC. The full variable domain, its missing parts supplied by reference TRBV19 and TRBJ2-7, is DGGITQSPKYLFRKEGQNVTLSCEQNLNHDAMYWYRQDPGQGLRLIYYSQIVNDFQKGDIAEGYSVSREKKESFPLTVTSAQKNPTAFYLCASSILLGGFGTSGAYEQYFGPGTRLTVT.

The chain couples TRBV2 to TRBJ1-5; 7 bases map to TRBD1. Looked up from germline, CDR1 is SNHLY and CDR2 is FYNNEI. V was pared by 7 bases and J by 4 bases, with 4 bases of the junction left unmatched. The CDR3 loop spans 13 amino acids. In DNA form, the CDR3 reads TGTGCCAGCACCAGGGACAGAAATCAGCCCCAGCATTTT. Its protein product is CASTRDRNQPQHF. The entire variable domain, with the rest obtained from reference TRBV2 and TRBJ1-5, is as follows: EPEVTQTPSHQVTQMGQEVILRCVPISNHLYFYWYRQILGQKVEFLVSFYNNEISEKSEIFDDQFSVERPDGSNFTLKIRSTKLEDSAMYFCASTRDRNQPQHFGDGTRLSIL.

The rearrangement uses TRBV12-3 or TRBV12-4 and TRBJ1-4; D remains unclear. The V end lost 3 bases, the J end lost 6 bases, and 8 bases lay between the germline ends. The CDR3 has 13 amino acids. CDR3 loop: CASSLARDEKLFF. CDR3 in DNA: TGTGCCAGCAGTTTGGCTCGGGATGAAAAACTGTTTTTT.

The genes are TRBV7-9 and TRBJ2-1; D is ambiguous. Deletions cut 4 bases from V and 0 bases from J, with 10 bases between. The V gene's germline CDR1 is SEHNR and CDR2 FQNEAQ (reference sequence). The CDR3 has 15 amino acids. The CDR3 here is CASSSFKSSYNEQFF. The CDR3 bases are TGTGCCAGCAGCTCATTCAAGAGCTCCTACAATGAGCAGTTCTTC.

CDR3 sequence (DNA): TGTGCCAGCAGCCCCCTCGGGGGACAGGGGGCCTTACCGTTCCAGCCCCAGCATTTT. Its translation is CASSPLGGQGALPFQPQHF. V is TRBV7-8 and J is TRBJ1-5, with 12 bases matching TRBD1. The length of the CDR3 is 19 residues. V lost 5 bases to trimming and J lost 7 bases; unmatched junction nucleotides: 18. Germline CDR1 reads SGHVS; CDR2 reads FQNEAQ.

The genes are TRBV28 and TRBJ1-2; possibly TRBD1 for D (5 bases). Trimming shortened V by 4 bases and J by 7 bases, and 13 bases separated the two germline ends. The germline gives CDR1 MDHEN, CDR2 SYDVKM. The CDR3 contains 13 residues. The CDR3 reads CASSSSRVGGYTF. The CDR3 bases are TGTGCCAGCAGTTCGAGCAGGGTAGGTGGCTACACCTTC.

The rearrangement joins TRBV6-5 to TRBJ1-2; D gene ambiguous. The CDR3 runs to 14 residues. Trimming shortened V by 9 bases and J by 8 bases, and 22 bases separated the two germline ends. The germline CDR1 and CDR2 sequences are MNHEY and SVGAGI. The CDR3 nucleotides are TGTGCCAGGAAGACTCGACCGCCCCCATACGGCTACACCTTC. Encoded protein: CARKTRPPPYGYTF.

The chain has TRBV11-2 and TRBJ1-2; D remains unclear. From germline, CDR1 is SGHAT and CDR2 FQNNGV. The CDR3 has 12 residues. Trimming took 5 bases from V and 0 from J, leaving 4 bases between them. The CDR3 coding sequence is TGTGCCAGCAGCGAGCCTAACTATGGCTACACCTTC. Protein product: CASSEPNYGYTF.

This chain connects TRBV10-3 to TRBJ2-1; D may be TRBD1 (6 bases). This CDR3 has 24 residues. Per germline, CDR1 ENHRY and CDR2 SYGVKD. V was cut by 9 bases and J by 8 bases, with 50 bases left in between. The CDR3 loop is CAIVPRIRGYTGRKPKPLVYEQFF. The CDR3 DNA reads TGTGCCATTGTCCCCCGGATTAGGGGATATACAGGGCGGAAACCTAAACCGTTGGTTTATGAGCAGTTCTTC.

The rearrangement links TRBV2 to TRBJ1-4, with D possibly being TRBD1 (5 bases). The V gene's germline CDR1 is SNHLY and CDR2 FYNNEI. The CDR3 sequence is 15 residues long. The V and J ends lost 6 bases and 2 bases respectively, with 13 bases between them. The CDR3 coding sequence is TGTGCCAGCAGGGAGCAGGGACTGACTAATGAAAAACTGTTTTTT. It encodes CASREQGLTNEKLFF.

V usage is TRBV27 and J usage is TRBJ2-5; 10 bases fit TRBD2. Trimming cost V 6 bases and J 5 bases; bases outside gene matches: 9. The CDR3 covers 15 residues. Germline V gene lookup returns CDR1 MNHEY and CDR2 SMNVEV (reference sequence). The CDR3 nucleotides read TGTGCCAGCAGCAGCGGGAGGGAGTCGCGGGAGACCCAGTACTTC. Translation gives CASSSGRESRETQYF.

In nucleotides, the CDR3 is TGTGCCAGCACCCGAAGGACAGGGTCAGACTATGGCTACACCTTC. Translating gives CASTRRTGSDYGYTF. The chain is built from TRBV5-6 and TRBJ1-2; 8 nucleotides align to TRBD1. The V gene's germline CDR1 is SGHDT and CDR2 YYEEEE. The CDR3 runs to 15 residues. The V segment lost 6 bases and the J segment 3 bases; nucleotides outside the gene matches: 10.

This CDR3 is CASSQVPGDLNNEQFF. The CDR3 nucleotides are TGTGCCAGCAGCCAAGTCCCGGGGGATCTAAACAATGAGCAGTTCTTC. V and J are TRBV4-2 and TRBJ2-1, with D perhaps matching TRBD2 (6 bases). The V gene's germline CDR1 is LGHNA and CDR2 YNFKEQ. CDR3 length equals 16 residues. Trimming left V 1 base short and J 5 bases short, with 15 bases between.

This chain links TRBV7-2 with TRBJ2-3, with TRBD1 as a possible D gene (9 bases). The CDR3 is 20 residues long. CDR1 SGHTA and CDR2 FQGNSA come from the germline V gene. V gave up 0 bases and J gave up 6 bases, with 28 bases separating them. CDR3 sequence: CASSLAVLTGGSGSGDTQYF. CDR3 bases: TGTGCCAGCAGCTTAGCGGTTTTGACAGGGGGGAGCGGGAGTGGGGATACGCAGTATTTT.

This clone was picked up one time. The chain is built from TRBV6-4 and TRBJ2-4; the match to TRBD1 covers 8 bases. The trim removed 0 bases at V and 5 bases at J, leaving 15 bases unmatched. CDR1 MRHNA and CDR2 SNTAGT come from the germline V gene. The CDR3 extends over 19 amino acids. DNA of the CDR3: TGTGCCAGCAGTGACTCGTTCAGGGGGCCGGTGAGGGACGAAAACATTCAGTACTTC. The encoded protein is CASSDSFRGPVRDENIQYF.

The chain joins TRBV6-5 to TRBJ2-7; D unclear. V lost 9 bases and J lost 5, with 8 bases in between. The CDR3 spans 10 residues. Germline assignment: CDR1 MNHEY and CDR2 SVGAGI. CDR3 in DNA: TGTGCCAGGGCTAGGCACGAGCAGTACTTC. Its protein product is CARARHEQYF.

V gene TRBV6-4 combines with J gene TRBJ1-2, with 7 bases matching TRBD1. The germline CDR1 and CDR2 sequences are MRHNA and SNTAGT. Germline trimming cut 6 bases from V and 2 bases from J; bases unmatched to any gene: 3. The CDR3 length is 13 residues. Written as DNA, the CDR3 is TGTGCCAGCAGACCGGGACAGAACTATGGCTACACCTTC. It encodes CASRPGQNYGYTF.

This clone appeared a few times. This rearrangement joins TRBV28 to TRBJ1-2, with D possibly being TRBD1 (5 bases). CDR3 length: 17 residues. Per germline, CDR1 MDHEN and CDR2 SYDVKM. V was pared by 5 bases and J by 3 bases, with 22 bases between. For the CDR3, the DNA is TGTGCCAGCAGTGGACATCAACAAGAGATCTTAGACTATGGCTACACCTTC. Encoded protein: CASSGHQQEILDYGYTF.

The chain has TRBV15 and TRBJ2-2; TRBD2 matches at 12 bases. After removal of 5 bases from V and 5 bases from J, the junction contained 6 bases not matched to a gene. CDR3 size: 16 residues. Germline CDR1 and CDR2: LNHNV and YYDKDF (reference sequence). CDR3 coding DNA: TGTGCCACCAGCCCTCCCGGGACTAGCGGGACCGGGGAGCTGTTTTTT. Its protein is CATSPPGTSGTGELFF.

The rearrangement joins TRBV7-6 to TRBJ1-2; 7 nucleotides agree with TRBD1. The V gene's germline CDR1 is SGHVS and CDR2 FNYEAQ. The J segment lost 8 bases and the V segment lost 2 bases, leaving 2 bases of the junction unmatched. This CDR3 contains 12 residues. The CDR3 reads CASSLTGAGYTF. The CDR3 nucleotides are TGTGCCAGCAGCTTAACAGGGGCCGGCTACACCTTC. Using reference TRBV7-6 and TRBJ1-2 for the parts outside the CDR3, the full variable domain is GAGVSQSPRYKVTKRGQDVALRCDPISGHVSLYWYRQALGQGPEFLTYFNYEAQQDKSGLPNDRFSAERPEGSISTLTIQRTEQRDSAMYRCASSLTGAGYTFGSGTRLTVV.

The chain uses TRBV12-3 or TRBV12-4 and TRBJ1-1; a weak D match, TRBD1 (5 bases). V gave up 3 bases and J gave up 3 bases, with 5 bases separating them. This CDR3 has 12 amino acids. The CDR3 sequence is CASSLGHTEAFF. The CDR3 region has the DNA TGTGCCAGCAGTTTGGGGCACACTGAAGCTTTCTTT.

This clone was detected once. This rearrangement joins TRBV28 to TRBJ2-2; D is unresolved. The CDR3 consists of 12 residues. Germline V gene sequence: CDR1 MDHEN, CDR2 SYDVKM. Trimming removed 3 bases from V and 6 bases from J, with 5 bases in between. CDR3: CASSFSAGELFF. The CDR3 bases are TGTGCCAGCAGTTTCAGCGCCGGGGAGCTGTTTTTT.